This T cell receptor (beta chain) came from a study of cytomegalovirus exposure and HLA in healthy donors. The germline V and J ends were trimmed by 5 bases and 2 bases, with 13 bases remaining between them. The CDR3 consists of 14 residues. Germline CDR1 MNHEY, CDR2 SMNVEV (reference sequence). It was with 60 Vbeta and 13 Jbeta primers that the PCR ran. Original data processing: There were 70 million to 95 million unique TCR beta chains by a later count, and approximately 11 million of them were shared. Method: immunoSEQ multiplex PCR; TCRdb's copy keeps in-frame clones and lacks some. V, J and clone size derive from that table, while D and trimming were established from the DNA sequence. Of 50,000 to 65,000 clones in the sample, about 70% were seen once. Overall study results and limits: Earlier analysis yielded a pattern in which most TCR beta V segments were productive about 87% or about 30% of the time.

Note on this clone: Its antigen is unknown.

This clonotype originated in a woman aged 50 to 60 in good health and CMV-seropositive. The chain combines TRBV27 with TRBJ2-7; D gene uncertain. Material: PBMCs. In DNA, the CDR3 is TGTGCCAGCAGTCTCTCGCCAGGCCCCTACGAGCAGTACTTC. Encoded protein: CASSLSPGPYEQYF.